Listed below are T cell receptor beta chains from one sample, sequenced in a study of blood T cell repertoires in COVID-19. The data were produced by immunoSEQ multiplex PCR, yet TCRdb's version contains in-frame clones alone and is incomplete. Of a few hundred thousand clones listed, over 80% are singletons. The source material was PBMCs or T cells enriched from blood (not recorded which). All receptors derive from a human donor in a cohort exposed to, infected with or recovered from COVID-19 (not recorded which). The donor label of this sample is uncertain. CDR3s include the opening cysteine and the closing phenylalanine or tryptophan. The D gene is left open where the match is weak. The listing skips clone size in some rows; elsewhere it reads once, few, many or a size class.

j_call | d_call | clone_size | v_call | cdr3_aa | cdr3_nt
TRBJ2-7 | - | - | TRBV7-2 | CASSLGGRSSYEQYF | TGTGCCAGCAGCCTGGGAGGCCGAAGCTCCTACGAGCAGTACTTC
TRBJ1-2 | - | - | TRBV7-2 | CASSLFQGAMNGYTF | TGTGCCAGCAGCTTATTTCAGGGCGCTATGAATGGCTACACCTTC
TRBJ2-7 | TRBD1 | - | TRBV19 | CASAPGQGLSEQYF | TGTGCCAGCGCCCCGGGACAGGGTCTCTCCGAGCAGTACTTC
TRBJ1-1 | - | - | TRBV25-1 | CASSESGVGNTEAFF | TGTGCCAGCAGTGAGTCAGGGGTAGGGAACACTGAAGCTTTCTTT
TRBJ2-1 | - | - | TRBV7-2 | CASSLVGGQGIYNEQFF | TGTGCCAGCAGCTTAGTTGGTGGGCAGGGGATTTACAATGAGCAGTTCTTC
TRBJ1-4 | - | - | TRBV4-3 | CASSQDRGAFVEKLFF | TGCGCCAGCAGCCAAGATCGGGGGGCATTTGTTGAAAAACTGTTTTTT
TRBJ2-1 | - | - | TRBV4-1 | CASSSIGGDNEQFF | TGCGCCAGCAGCTCCATAGGGGGGGACAATGAGCAGTTCTTC
TRBJ1-2 | TRBD1 | - | TRBV10-2 | CASSGQGYGYTF | TGCGCCAGCAGTGGACAGGGCTATGGCTACACCTTC
TRBJ1-2 | - | - | TRBV19 | CASSLGHPYGYTF | TGTGCCAGTAGTCTCGGACATCCCTATGGCTACACCTTC
TRBJ2-3 | TRBD2 | few | TRBV12-3/TRBV12-4 | CASSPLAGGGYF | TGTGCCAGCAGTCCCTTAGCGGGGGGCGGGTATTTT
TRBJ1-1 | - | - | TRBV5-1 | CASSFRTPEGGTEAFF | TGCGCCAGCAGCTTCCGGACCCCCGAGGGTGGGACTGAAGCTTTCTTT
TRBJ2-7 | - | - | TRBV3-1/TRBV3-2 | CASSQDRAYEQYF | TGTGCCAGCAGCCAAGACAGGGCTTACGAGCAGTACTTC
TRBJ1-2 | TRBD1 | - | TRBV5-8 | CASSRDRGLDGYTF | TGTGCCAGCAGCCGGGACAGGGGGCTTGATGGCTACACCTTC
TRBJ1-2 | - | - | TRBV24-1 | CATSGTGWGGYTF | TGTGCCACCAGTGGAACGGGGTGGGGTGGCTACACCTTC
TRBJ2-7 | - | - | TRBV9 | CASSVQGRSEQYF | TGTGCCAGCAGCGTACAGGGTCGTAGCGAGCAGTACTTC
TRBJ1-5 | - | - | TRBV6-1 | CASSEPQGRDISNQPQHF | TGTGCCAGCAGTGAACCCCAGGGGAGGGACATTAGCAATCAGCCCCAGCATTTT
TRBJ2-1 | TRBD1 | - | TRBV5-1 | CASSLPGQGVNEQFF | TGCGCCAGCAGCCTCCCGGGACAGGGGGTCAATGAGCAGTTCTTC
TRBJ1-2 | - | - | TRBV7-2 | CASSLYGSGGYTF | TGTGCCAGCAGCTTATACGGGTCGGGGGGCTACACCTTC
TRBJ2-1 | TRBD2 | - | TRBV7-3 | CASSSRASGGSYNEQFF | TGTGCCAGCAGCTCGCGGGCTAGCGGGGGAAGCTACAATGAGCAGTTCTTC
TRBJ1-4 | TRBD1 | - | TRBV3-1/TRBV3-2 | CASSPRTGDEKLFF | TGTGCCAGCAGCCCTAGGACAGGGGATGAAAAACTGTTTTTT
TRBJ2-7 | TRBD1 | - | TRBV5-4 | CASSLVQGHNEQYF | TGTGCCAGCAGCTTGGTACAGGGGCACAACGAGCAGTACTTC
TRBJ2-4 | TRBD1 | - | TRBV19 | CASSISRGAKNIQYF | TGTGCCAGTAGTATCAGCAGGGGGGCCAAAAACATTCAGTACTTC
TRBJ2-4 | - | - | TRBV5-8 | CASRSLLAGRLAKNIQYF | TGTGCCAGCAGATCACTCCTCGCGGGGCGACTAGCCAAAAACATTCAGTACTTC
TRBJ2-7 | TRBD1 | - | TRBV15 | CATSSRTGEDEQYF | TGTGCCACCAGCAGCCGGACAGGGGAGGACGAGCAGTACTTC
TRBJ2-1 | - | - | TRBV4-1 | CASSLGGDPVNEQFF | TGCGCCAGCAGCCTCGGGGGAGACCCCGTGAATGAGCAGTTCTTC
TRBJ2-3 | - | - | TRBV7-9 | CASSPKELITDTQYF | TGTGCCAGCAGCCCGAAGGAGCTTATCACAGATACGCAGTATTTT
TRBJ2-3 | - | - | TRBV9 | CASSVAFSTDTQYF | TGTGCCAGCAGCGTAGCCTTCAGCACAGATACGCAGTATTTT
TRBJ1-2 | - | - | TRBV27 | CASRGSGEGGYTF | TGTGCCAGCAGGGGCTCAGGGGAGGGTGGCTACACCTTC
TRBJ1-2 | - | once | TRBV5-4 | CASRPGGASSYGYTF | TGTGCCAGCAGGCCGGGGGGGGCGTCTTCGTATGGCTACACCTTC
TRBJ1-2 | - | - | TRBV7-3 | CASSPDPRSYGYTF | TGTGCCAGCAGCCCCGACCCACGGAGCTATGGCTACACCTTC
TRBJ2-7 | TRBD1 | - | TRBV5-1 | CASSYGTGGLHYEQYF | TGCGCCAGCAGCTACGGGACAGGGGGATTACACTACGAGCAGTACTTC
TRBJ1-1 | - | - | TRBV5-4 | CASSRAQQGPFF | TGTGCCAGCAGCCGGGCCCAGCAGGGGCCCTTCTTT
TRBJ1-5 | - | - | TRBV29-1 | CSVGNSFNQPQHF | TGCAGCGTTGGTAACAGCTTCAATCAGCCCCAGCATTTT
TRBJ1-4 | TRBD1 | - | TRBV19 | CASSPSGGANEKLFF | TGTGCCAGTAGTCCCTCAGGGGGCGCGAATGAAAAACTGTTTTTT
TRBJ1-1 | - | - | TRBV11-2 | CASSPTGNTEAFF | TGTGCCAGCAGCCCTACCGGGAACACTGAAGCTTTCTTT
TRBJ2-5 | - | - | TRBV7-2 | CASSLGVGVGSETQYF | TGTGCCAGCAGCCTAGGGGTAGGCGTGGGCTCGGAGACCCAGTACTTC
TRBJ1-5 | TRBD1 | - | TRBV2 | CASSVIPGTGVGNQPQHF | TGTGCCAGCAGTGTAATTCCTGGGACAGGGGTAGGCAATCAGCCCCAGCATTTT
TRBJ1-1 | - | - | TRBV5-1 | CASNGQPNTEAFF | TGCGCCAGCAACGGACAGCCTAACACTGAAGCTTTCTTT
TRBJ1-2 | - | - | TRBV30 | CAWSVGTAGPGYTF | TGTGCCTGGAGTGTAGGTACGGCAGGGCCTGGCTACACCTTC
TRBJ1-6 | TRBD1 | - | TRBV10-3 | CAISDRQGGNSPLHF | TGTGCCATCAGTGACCGACAGGGCGGGAATTCACCCCTCCACTTT
TRBJ1-5 | TRBD1 | - | TRBV24-1 | CATGVGQGDQPQHF | TGTGCCACCGGGGTTGGACAGGGGGACCAGCCCCAGCATTTT
TRBJ1-1 | TRBD1 | - | TRBV6-2/TRBV6-3 | CASSLTGRAFF | TGTGCCAGCAGTTTGACAGGGAGGGCTTTCTTT
TRBJ2-7 | TRBD2 | - | TRBV19 | CASSPLAGGTYEQYF | TGTGCCAGTAGTCCTCTAGCGGGGGGGACCTACGAGCAGTACTTC
TRBJ2-1 | TRBD2 | - | TRBV6-4 | CASSDSSGGANEQFF | TGTGCCAGCAGTGACTCTAGCGGGGGGGCAAATGAGCAGTTCTTC
TRBJ2-7 | - | - | TRBV2 | CASKIEQVEEQYF | TGTGCCAGCAAAATAGAACAGGTCGAGGAGCAGTACTTC
TRBJ2-3 | TRBD1 | - | TRBV5-1 | CASSFGTGARGDTQYF | TGCGCCAGCAGCTTTGGGACAGGGGCGAGAGGAGATACGCAGTATTTT
TRBJ2-7 | TRBD1 | - | TRBV19 | CASSIGQGFSYEQYF | TGTGCCAGTAGTATCGGACAGGGTTTCTCCTACGAGCAGTACTTC
TRBJ2-1 | TRBD2 | - | TRBV7-3 | CASSLRGGENEQFF | TGTGCCAGCAGCTTACGGGGGGGAGAGAATGAGCAGTTCTTC